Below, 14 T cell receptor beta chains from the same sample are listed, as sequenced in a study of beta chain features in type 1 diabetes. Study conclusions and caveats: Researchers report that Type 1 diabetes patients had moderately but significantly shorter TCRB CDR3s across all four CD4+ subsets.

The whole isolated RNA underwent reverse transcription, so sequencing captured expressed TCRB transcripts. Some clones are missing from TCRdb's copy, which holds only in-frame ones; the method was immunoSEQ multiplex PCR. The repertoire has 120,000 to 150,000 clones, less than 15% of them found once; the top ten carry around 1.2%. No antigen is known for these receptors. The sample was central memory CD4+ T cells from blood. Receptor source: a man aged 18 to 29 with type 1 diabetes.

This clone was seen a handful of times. CDR3 in DNA: TGTGCCAGCAGCTCGGAAAGGGACAGCGGGGTTCGGGTCTACGAGCAGTACTTC. It yields the protein CASSSERDSGVRVYEQYF. The gene calls are TRBV5-6 and TRBJ2-7; the D gene could be TRBD1 or TRBD2 (7 bases each). Germline assignment: CDR1 SGHDT and CDR2 YYEEEE. CDR3 length: 18 residues. The V gene lost 3 bases and the J gene lost 3 bases, with 25 bases spanning the gap.

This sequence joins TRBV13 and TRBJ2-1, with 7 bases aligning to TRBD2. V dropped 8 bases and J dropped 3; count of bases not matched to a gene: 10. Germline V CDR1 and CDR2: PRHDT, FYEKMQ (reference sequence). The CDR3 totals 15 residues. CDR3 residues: CASALGEGSYNEQFF. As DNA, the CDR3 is TGTGCCAGCGCCCTAGGGGAGGGGAGCTACAATGAGCAGTTCTTC.

CDR3 nucleotide sequence: TGTGCCAGCAGCCTCCCCGGGGGGTCGAACACTGAAGCTTTCTTT. Translated, it gives CASSLPGGSNTEAFF. The rearrangement uses TRBV7-2 and TRBJ1-1, with a possible D match to TRBD1 (5 bases). The germline CDR1 and CDR2 sequences are SGHTA and FQGNSA. The ends were cut back, 5 bases at V and 1 base at J, with 14 bases in the middle. This CDR3 spans 15 amino acids.

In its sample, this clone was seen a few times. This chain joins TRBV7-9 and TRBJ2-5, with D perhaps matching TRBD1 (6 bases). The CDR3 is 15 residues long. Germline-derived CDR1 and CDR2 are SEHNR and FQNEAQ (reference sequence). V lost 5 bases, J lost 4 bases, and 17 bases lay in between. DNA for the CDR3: TGTGCCAGCAGCCCTATACAGGGTGGGGGAGAGACCCAGTACTTC. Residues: CASSPIQGGGETQYF.

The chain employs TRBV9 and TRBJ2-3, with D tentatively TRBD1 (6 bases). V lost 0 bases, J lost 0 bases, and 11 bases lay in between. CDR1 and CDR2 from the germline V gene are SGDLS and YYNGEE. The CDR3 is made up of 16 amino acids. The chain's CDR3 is CASSVAAGASTDTQYF. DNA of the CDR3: TGTGCCAGCAGCGTAGCTGCAGGGGCTAGCACAGATACGCAGTATTTT.

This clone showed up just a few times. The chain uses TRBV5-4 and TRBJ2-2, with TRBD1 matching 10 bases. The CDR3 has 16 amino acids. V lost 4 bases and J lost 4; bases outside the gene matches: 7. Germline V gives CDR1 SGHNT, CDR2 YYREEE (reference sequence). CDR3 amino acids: CASSGPGQGSTGELFF. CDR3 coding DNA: TGTGCCAGCAGCGGTCCGGGACAGGGGAGCACCGGGGAGCTGTTTTTT.

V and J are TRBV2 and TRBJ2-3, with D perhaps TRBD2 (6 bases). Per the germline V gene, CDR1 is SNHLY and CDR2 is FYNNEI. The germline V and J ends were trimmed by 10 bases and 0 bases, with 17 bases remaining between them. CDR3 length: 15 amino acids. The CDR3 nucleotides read TGTGCCATCGTCCGGGGGAGTAGGAGCACAGATACGCAGTATTTT. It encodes CAIVRGSRSTDTQYF.

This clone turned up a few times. The CDR3 DNA reads as TGTGCCAGCAGTTACTCGTTCGGCAATAGCAATCAGCCCCAGCATTTT. It encodes CASSYSFGNSNQPQHF. The chain combines TRBV6-6 with TRBJ1-5, with no clear D. V was pared by 0 bases and J by 0 bases, with 9 bases between. The CDR3 is 16 residues long. CDR1 MNHNY and CDR2 SVGAGI come from the germline V gene (reference sequence).

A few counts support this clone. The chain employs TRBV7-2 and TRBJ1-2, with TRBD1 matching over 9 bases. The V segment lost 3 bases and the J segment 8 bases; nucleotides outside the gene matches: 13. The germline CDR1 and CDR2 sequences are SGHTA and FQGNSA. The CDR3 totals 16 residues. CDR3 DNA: TGTGCCAGCAGCTTCCAACAGGGGGCGCAGGGTTCCGGCTACACCTTC. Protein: CASSFQQGAQGSGYTF.

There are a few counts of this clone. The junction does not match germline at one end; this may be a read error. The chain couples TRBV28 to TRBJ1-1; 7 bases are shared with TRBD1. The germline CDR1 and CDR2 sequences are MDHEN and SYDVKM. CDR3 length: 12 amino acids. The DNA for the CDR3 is TGTGCCAGCAGTGTCCGCACAGGGGCCGATAACTTT. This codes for CASSVRTGADNF.

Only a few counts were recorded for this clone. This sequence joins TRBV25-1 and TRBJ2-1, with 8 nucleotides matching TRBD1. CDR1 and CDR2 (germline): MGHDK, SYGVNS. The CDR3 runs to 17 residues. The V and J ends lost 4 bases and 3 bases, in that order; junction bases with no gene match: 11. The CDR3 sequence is CASSATTGARGYNEQFF. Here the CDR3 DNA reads TGTGCCAGCAGTGCCACGACAGGGGCCAGAGGCTACAATGAGCAGTTCTTC.

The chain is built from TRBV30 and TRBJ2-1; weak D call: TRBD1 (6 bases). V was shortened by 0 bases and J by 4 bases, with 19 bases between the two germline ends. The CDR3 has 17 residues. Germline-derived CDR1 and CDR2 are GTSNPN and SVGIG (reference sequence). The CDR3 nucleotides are TGTGCCTGGAGTGTACCGAGAAGGACCCAGGGGTACAATGAGCAGTTCTTC. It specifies CAWSVPRRTQGYNEQFF.

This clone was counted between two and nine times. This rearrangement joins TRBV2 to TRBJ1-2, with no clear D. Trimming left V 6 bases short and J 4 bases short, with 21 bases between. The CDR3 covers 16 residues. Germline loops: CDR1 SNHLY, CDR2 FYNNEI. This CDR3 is CASRNMGDGGIYGYTF. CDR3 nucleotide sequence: TGTGCCAGCAGGAACATGGGCGACGGAGGGATCTATGGCTACACCTTC.

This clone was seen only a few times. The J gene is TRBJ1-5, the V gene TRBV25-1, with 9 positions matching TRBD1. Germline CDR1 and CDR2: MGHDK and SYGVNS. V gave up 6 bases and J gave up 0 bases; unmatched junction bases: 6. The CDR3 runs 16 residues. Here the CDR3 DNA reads TGTGCCAGCAGAGGAGGGACAGGGAATAGCAATCAGCCCCAGCATTTT. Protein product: CASRGGTGNSNQPQHF.